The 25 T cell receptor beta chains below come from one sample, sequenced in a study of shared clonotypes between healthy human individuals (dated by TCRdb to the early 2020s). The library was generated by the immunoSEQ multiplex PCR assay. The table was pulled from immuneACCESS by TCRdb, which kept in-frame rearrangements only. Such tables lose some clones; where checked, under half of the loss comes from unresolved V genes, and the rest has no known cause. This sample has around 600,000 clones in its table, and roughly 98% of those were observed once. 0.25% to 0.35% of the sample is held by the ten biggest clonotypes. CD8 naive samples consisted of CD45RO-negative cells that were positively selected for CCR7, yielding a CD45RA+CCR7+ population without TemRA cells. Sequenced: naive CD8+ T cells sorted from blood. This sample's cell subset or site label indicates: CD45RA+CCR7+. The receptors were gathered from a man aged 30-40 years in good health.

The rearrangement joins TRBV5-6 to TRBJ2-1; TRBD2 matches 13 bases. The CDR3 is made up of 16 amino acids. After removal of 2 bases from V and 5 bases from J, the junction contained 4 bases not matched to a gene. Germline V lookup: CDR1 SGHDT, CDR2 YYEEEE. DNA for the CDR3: TGTGCCAGCAGCTTCGGACTAGCGGGGGTGGACAATGAGCAGTTCTTC. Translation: CASSFGLAGVDNEQFF.

Here the CDR3 reads CASRVGRGFIDTDTQYF. The DNA for the CDR3 is TGCGCCAGCAGGGTGGGGAGGGGGTTTATAGACACAGATACGCAGTATTTT. The chain employs TRBV10-2 and TRBJ2-3; a weak D match, TRBD2 (7 bases). The CDR3 contains 17 residues. Germline V gives CDR1 WSHSY, CDR2 SAAADI. The germline V and J ends were trimmed by 6 bases and 2 bases, with 21 bases remaining between them.

This CDR3 reads CSVLERTLRSWVGNEQFF. In nucleotides, the CDR3 is TGCAGCGTATTAGAACGAACTCTGAGGTCGTGGGTCGGCAATGAGCAGTTCTTC. This chain links TRBV29-1 with TRBJ2-1; D gene uncertain. This CDR3 is 18 amino acids long. V lost 6 bases and J 6 bases, leaving 30 bases between the germline ends. CDR1 and CDR2 from the germline V gene are SQVTM and ANQGSEA.

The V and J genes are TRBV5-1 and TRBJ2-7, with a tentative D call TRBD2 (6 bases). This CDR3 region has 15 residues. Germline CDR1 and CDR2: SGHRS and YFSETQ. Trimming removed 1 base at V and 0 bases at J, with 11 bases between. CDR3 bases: TGCGCCAGCAGCTTGCGAGCGGGCAGCTCCTACGAGCAGTACTTC. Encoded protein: CASSLRAGSSYEQYF.

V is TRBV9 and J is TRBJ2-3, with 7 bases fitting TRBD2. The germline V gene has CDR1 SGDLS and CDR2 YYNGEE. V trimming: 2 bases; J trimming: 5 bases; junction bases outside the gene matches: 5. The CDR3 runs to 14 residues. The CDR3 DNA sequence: TGTGCCAGCAGCGTCAGGTTAGCGGGAGATACGCAGTATTTT. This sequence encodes CASSVRLAGDTQYF.

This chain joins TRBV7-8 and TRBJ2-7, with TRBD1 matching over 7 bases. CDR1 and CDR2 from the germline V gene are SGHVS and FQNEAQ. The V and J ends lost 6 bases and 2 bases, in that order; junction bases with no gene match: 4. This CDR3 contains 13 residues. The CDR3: CASSGTVTYEQYF. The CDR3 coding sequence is TGTGCCAGCAGTGGGACAGTAACCTACGAGCAGTACTTC.

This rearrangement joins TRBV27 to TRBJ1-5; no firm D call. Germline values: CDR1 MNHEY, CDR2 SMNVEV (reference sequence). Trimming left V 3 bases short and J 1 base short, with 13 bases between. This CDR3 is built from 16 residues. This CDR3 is CASSFIPPGSNQPQHF. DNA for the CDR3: TGTGCCAGCAGTTTCATCCCCCCGGGGAGCAATCAGCCCCAGCATTTT.

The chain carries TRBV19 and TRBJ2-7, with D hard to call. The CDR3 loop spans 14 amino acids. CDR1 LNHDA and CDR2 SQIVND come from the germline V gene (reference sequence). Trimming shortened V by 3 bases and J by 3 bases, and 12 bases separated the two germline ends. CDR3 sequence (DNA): TGTGCCAGTAGTATGAGTGGGTTGGGCTACGAGCAGTACTTC. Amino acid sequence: CASSMSGLGYEQYF.

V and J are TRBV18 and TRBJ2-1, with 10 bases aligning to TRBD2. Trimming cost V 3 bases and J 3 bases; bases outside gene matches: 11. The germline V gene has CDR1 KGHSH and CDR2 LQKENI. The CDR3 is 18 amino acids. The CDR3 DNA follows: TGTGCCAGCTCACCCCAACCGGGACTAGCGAGAAGCTACAATGAGCAGTTCTTC. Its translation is CASSPQPGLARSYNEQFF.

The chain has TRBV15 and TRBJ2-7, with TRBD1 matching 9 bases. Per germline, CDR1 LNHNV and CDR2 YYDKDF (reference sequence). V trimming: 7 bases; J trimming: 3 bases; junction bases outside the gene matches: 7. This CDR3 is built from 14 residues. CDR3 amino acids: CATTVGQGFYEQYF. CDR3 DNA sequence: TGTGCCACCACTGTCGGACAGGGGTTCTACGAGCAGTACTTC.

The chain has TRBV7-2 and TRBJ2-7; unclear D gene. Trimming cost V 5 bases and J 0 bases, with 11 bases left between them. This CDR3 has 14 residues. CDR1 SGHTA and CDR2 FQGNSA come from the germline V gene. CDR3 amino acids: CASSRTVGSYEQYF. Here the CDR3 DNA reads TGTGCCAGCAGCCGCACCGTAGGCTCCTACGAGCAGTACTTC.

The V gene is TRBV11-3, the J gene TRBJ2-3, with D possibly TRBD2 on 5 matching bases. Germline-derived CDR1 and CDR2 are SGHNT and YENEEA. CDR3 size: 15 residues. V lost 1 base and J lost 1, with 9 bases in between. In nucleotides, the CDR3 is TGTGCCAGCAGCTTAGGTGCGGGTGGCACAGATACGCAGTATTTT. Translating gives CASSLGAGGTDTQYF.

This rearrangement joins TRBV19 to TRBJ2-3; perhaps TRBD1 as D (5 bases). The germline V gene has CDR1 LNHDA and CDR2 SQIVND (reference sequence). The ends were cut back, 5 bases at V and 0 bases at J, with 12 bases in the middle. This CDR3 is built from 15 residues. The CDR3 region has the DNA TGTGCCAGTAGTCCGACAGACCTTAGCACAGATACGCAGTATTTT. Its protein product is CASSPTDLSTDTQYF.

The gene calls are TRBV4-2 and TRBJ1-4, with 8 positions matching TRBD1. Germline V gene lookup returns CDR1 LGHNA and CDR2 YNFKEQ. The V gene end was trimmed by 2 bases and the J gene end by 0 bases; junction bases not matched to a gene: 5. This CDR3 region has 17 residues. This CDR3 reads CASSQTGTGSTNEKLFF. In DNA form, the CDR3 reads TGTGCCAGCAGCCAAACCGGGACAGGATCAACTAATGAAAAACTGTTTTTT.

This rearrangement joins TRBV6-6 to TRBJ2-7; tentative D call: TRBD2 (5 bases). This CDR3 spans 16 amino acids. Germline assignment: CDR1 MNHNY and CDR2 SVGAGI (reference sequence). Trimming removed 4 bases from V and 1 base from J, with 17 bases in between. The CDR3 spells CASSSFLPSGSYEQYF. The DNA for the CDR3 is TGTGCCAGCAGTTCCTTTTTGCCCTCGGGATCCTACGAGCAGTACTTC.

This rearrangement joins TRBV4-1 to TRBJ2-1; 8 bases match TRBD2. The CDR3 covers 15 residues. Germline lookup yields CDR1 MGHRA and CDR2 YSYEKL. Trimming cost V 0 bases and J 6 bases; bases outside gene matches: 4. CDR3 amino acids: CASSQEAGVINEQFF. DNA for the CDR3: TGCGCCAGCAGCCAAGAAGCGGGAGTGATCAATGAGCAGTTCTTC.

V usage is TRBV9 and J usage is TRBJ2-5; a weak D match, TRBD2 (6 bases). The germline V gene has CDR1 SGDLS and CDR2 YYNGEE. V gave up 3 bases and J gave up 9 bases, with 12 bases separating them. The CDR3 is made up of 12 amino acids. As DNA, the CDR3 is TGTGCCAGCAGCGAACAACCGGGGGCCCAGTACTTC. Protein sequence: CASSEQPGAQYF.

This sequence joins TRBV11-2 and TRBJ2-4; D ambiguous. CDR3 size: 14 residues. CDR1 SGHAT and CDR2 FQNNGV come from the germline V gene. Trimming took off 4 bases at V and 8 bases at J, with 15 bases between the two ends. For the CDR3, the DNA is TGTGCCAGCAGCTCCGAGACGAATAGGGACATTCAGTACTTC. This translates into CASSSETNRDIQYF.

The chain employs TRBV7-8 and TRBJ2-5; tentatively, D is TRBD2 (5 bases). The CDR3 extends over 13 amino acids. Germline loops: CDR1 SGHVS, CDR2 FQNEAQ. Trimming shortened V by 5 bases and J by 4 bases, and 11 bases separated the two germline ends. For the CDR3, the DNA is TGTGCCAGCAGCCGAAGCGGAATAGAGACCCAGTACTTC. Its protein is CASSRSGIETQYF.

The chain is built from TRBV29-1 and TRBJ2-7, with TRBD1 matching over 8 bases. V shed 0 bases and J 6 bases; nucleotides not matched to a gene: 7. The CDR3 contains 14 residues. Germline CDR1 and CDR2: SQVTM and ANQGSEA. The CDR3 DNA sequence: TGCAGCGTTGAAGATCCCCTGGACAGGGCCGAGCAGTACTTC. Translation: CSVEDPLDRAEQYF.

CDR3 region: CASSQTSGSFYEQFF. For the CDR3, the DNA is TGCGCCAGCAGCCAGACTAGCGGGAGTTTCTATGAGCAGTTCTTC. V and J are TRBV4-1 and TRBJ2-1; 12 bases match TRBD2. The CDR3 runs to 15 residues. The V and J ends lost 3 bases and 8 bases, in that order; junction bases with no gene match: 5. Germline V gives CDR1 MGHRA, CDR2 YSYEKL.

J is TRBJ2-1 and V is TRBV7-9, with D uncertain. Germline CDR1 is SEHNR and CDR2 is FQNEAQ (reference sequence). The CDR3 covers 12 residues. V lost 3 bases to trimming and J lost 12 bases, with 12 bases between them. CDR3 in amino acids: CASSFPGRAQFF. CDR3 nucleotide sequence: TGTGCCAGCAGCTTCCCCGGCCGTGCGCAGTTCTTC.

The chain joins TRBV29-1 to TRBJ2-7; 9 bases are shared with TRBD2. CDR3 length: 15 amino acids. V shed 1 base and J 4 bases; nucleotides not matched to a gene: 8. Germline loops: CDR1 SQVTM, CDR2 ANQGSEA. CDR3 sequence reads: CSVEVSGSELYEQYF. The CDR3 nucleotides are TGCAGCGTTGAAGTTAGCGGGAGTGAATTATACGAGCAGTACTTC.

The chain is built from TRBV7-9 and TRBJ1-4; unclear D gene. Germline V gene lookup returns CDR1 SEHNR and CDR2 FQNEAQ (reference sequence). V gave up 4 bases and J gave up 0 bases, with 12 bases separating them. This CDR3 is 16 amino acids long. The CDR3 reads CASSSYYSATNEKLFF. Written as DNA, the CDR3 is TGTGCCAGCAGCTCCTACTACAGTGCAACTAATGAAAAACTGTTTTTT. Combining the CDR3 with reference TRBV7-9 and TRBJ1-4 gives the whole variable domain DTGVSQNPRHKITKRGQNVTFRCDPISEHNRLYWYRQTLGQGPEFLTYFQNEAQLEKSRLLSDRFSAERPKGSFSTLEIQRTEQGDSAMYLCASSSYYSATNEKLFFGSGTQLSVL.

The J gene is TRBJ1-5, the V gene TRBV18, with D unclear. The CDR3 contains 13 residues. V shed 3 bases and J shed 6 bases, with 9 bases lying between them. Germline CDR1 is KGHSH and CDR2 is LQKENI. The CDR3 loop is CASSPAEVQPQHF. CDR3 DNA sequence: TGTGCCAGCTCACCTGCTGAGGTTCAGCCCCAGCATTTT.